These 18 T cell receptor beta chains originate from one sample sequenced in a study of early T cells in non-severe SARS-CoV-2 infection (dated by TCRdb to the early 2020s). The library was obtained by 5' RACE. Sequencing was performed on a NextSeq 500. TCRdb took the public reads, trimmed them with fastp at Q25, ran MiXCR for clone calling and kept in-frame beta chains. CDR3 protein sequences are deduplicated, and each keeps its most common genes and DNA. The sample records around 46,000 distinct CDR3 sequences, almost 5.5% of which are singletons. The ten largest clonotypes hold approximately 5.6% of the sample. This sample comprised whole blood, obtained at baseline. These receptors were taken from an adult who was a healthcare worker with PCR-confirmed SARS-CoV-2 infection or an uninfected control (not recorded which).

The chain recombines TRBV19 with TRBJ2-6; D might be TRBD1 (7 bases). This CDR3 has 19 amino acids. Trimming shortened V by 4 bases and J by 3 bases, and 22 bases separated the two germline ends. Germline V gives CDR1 LNHDA, CDR2 SQIVND (reference sequence). The CDR3 DNA sequence: TGTGCCAGTAGTAGCGACAGGGAGGCCCGCCTGGGTGGGGCCAACGTCCTGACTTTC. As protein: CASSSDREARLGGANVLTF. Full variable domain (remainder filled in from reference TRBV19 and TRBJ2-6): DGGITQSPKYLFRKEGQNVTLSCEQNLNHDAMYWYRQDPGQGLRLIYYSQIVNDFQKGDIAEGYSVSREKKESFPLTVTSAQKNPTAFYLCASSSDREARLGGANVLTFGAGSRLTVL.

This clonotype was observed many times. This chain connects TRBV11-2 to TRBJ2-7, with TRBD1 matching 8 bases. Germline assignment: CDR1 SGHAT and CDR2 FQNNGV. The trim removed 2 bases at V and 4 bases at J, leaving 7 bases unmatched. The CDR3 has 15 residues. CDR3 protein: CASSLLGQVGYEQYF. The CDR3, as DNA: TGTGCCAGCAGCTTATTGGGACAGGTCGGGTACGAGCAGTACTTC.

This clonotype was observed at least ten times. This rearrangement joins TRBV28 to TRBJ2-3; 10 nucleotides match TRBD2. CDR1 is MDHEN, CDR2 SYDVKM, per germline. The CDR3 sequence is 17 residues long. V lost 5 bases to trimming and J lost 0 bases; unmatched junction nucleotides: 8. This chain's CDR3 is CASSEGRTSGSTDTQYF. DNA for the CDR3: TGTGCCAGCAGTGAGGGAAGGACTAGCGGCAGCACAGATACGCAGTATTTT.

The sample holds many counts of this clonotype. V usage is TRBV15 and J usage is TRBJ2-7; 8 nucleotides align to TRBD1. Per germline, CDR1 LNHNV and CDR2 YYDKDF (reference sequence). With V trimmed by 2 bases and J by 5 bases, 5 bases remained unmatched. This CDR3 region has 14 residues. CDR3 DNA: TGTGCCACCAGCAGACGGACAGGGATCGACGAGCAGTACTTC. Its protein product is CATSRRTGIDEQYF.

This clonotype was picked up many times. The chain is built from TRBV6-6 and TRBJ1-2; D not resolved. This CDR3 has 14 residues. Germline lookup yields CDR1 MNHNY and CDR2 SVGAGI (reference sequence). Trimming removed 1 base at V and 4 bases at J, with 10 bases between. The CDR3 protein is CASSYLGQTYGYTF. The CDR3 region has the DNA TGTGCCAGCAGTTACTTAGGGCAGACCTATGGCTACACCTTC.

In its sample, this clonotype was seen many times. The rearrangement links TRBV11-2 to TRBJ2-7; D uncertain. The ends were cut back, 6 bases at V and 4 bases at J, with 10 bases in the middle. CDR1 and CDR2 from the germline V gene are SGHAT and FQNNGV. The CDR3 totals 12 residues. CDR3 nucleotides: TGTGCCAGCAGATCAGACCCTTACGAGCAGTACTTC. It specifies CASRSDPYEQYF.

This clonotype was found many times. The chain recombines TRBV3-1 with TRBJ2-5; D gene uncertain. Germline assignment: CDR1 LGHDT and CDR2 YNNKEL (reference sequence). V shed 0 bases and J shed 0 bases, with 8 bases lying between them. The CDR3 loop spans 15 amino acids. The CDR3 region has the DNA TGTGCCAGCAGCCAAGATCAGGCTAACCAAGAGACCCAGTACTTC. It translates to CASSQDQANQETQYF.

The chain uses TRBV5-4 and TRBJ2-1; weak D call: TRBD2 (6 bases). The CDR3 covers 13 residues. CDR1 is SGHNT and CDR2 is YYREEE in the germline V gene (reference sequence). V lost 6 bases to trimming and J lost 6 bases, with 13 bases between them. The CDR3 coding sequence is TGTGCCAGCAACCACCCCGGGGGCAATGAGCAGTTCTTC. Its protein is CASNHPGGNEQFF.

This clonotype was seen ten or more times. The chain carries TRBV7-9 and TRBJ1-5, with unresolved D. Germline-derived CDR1 and CDR2 are SEHNR and FQNEAQ (reference sequence). The CDR3 consists of 12 residues. V was cut by 7 bases and J by 4 bases, with 8 bases left in between. CDR3 bases: TGTGCCAGCACTAAGGGAAATCAGCCCCAGCATTTT. It encodes CASTKGNQPQHF.

This clonotype was counted many times. The chain links TRBV15 to TRBJ2-1; D possibly corresponds to TRBD2 (6 bases). This CDR3 contains 15 residues. Looked up from germline, CDR1 is LNHNV and CDR2 is YYDKDF (reference sequence). With 0 bases removed from V and 10 bases from J, the gap between germline ends came to 16 bases. The DNA for the CDR3 is TGTGCCACCAGCAGAGATTTGGGGGGTATGGACGAGCAGTTCTTC. This sequence encodes CATSRDLGGMDEQFF.

This clonotype was seen a handful of times. The chain is built from TRBV10-3 and TRBJ2-5; no clear D. The CDR3 covers 12 residues. Looked up from germline, CDR1 is ENHRY and CDR2 is SYGVKD. Between the trimmed V and J ends, which lost 2 bases and 5 bases, there was a span of 6 bases. The CDR3 DNA is TGTGCCATCAGTGAGCGCCCGGAGACCCAGTACTTC. Its protein product is CAISERPETQYF.

This clonotype was observed at least ten times. The chain has TRBV5-5 and TRBJ2-5; D gene unclear. Trimming stripped 4 bases from V and 2 bases from J, with 21 bases between. Looked up from germline, CDR1 is SGHKS and CDR2 is YYEKEE (reference sequence). This CDR3 has 17 amino acids. The CDR3 region has the DNA TGTGCCAGCAGCGACCCCTACTGGACGGTGGGGCAAGAGACCCAGTACTTC. Amino acid sequence: CASSDPYWTVGQETQYF.

Concerning this clonotype itself: The junction does not match germline at one end; this may be a read error. The V gene is TRBV6-5, the J gene TRBJ1-1, with unresolved D. The CDR3 has 15 residues. The V gene's germline CDR1 is MNHEY and CDR2 SVGAGI. The CDR3 region is CASSYGWSSNTEVFF. CDR3 nucleotide sequence: TGTGCCAGCAGTTACGGTTGGTCTTCGAACACTGAAGTTTTCTTT.

This clonotype was counted between two and nine times. This chain links TRBV4-2 with TRBJ2-6; TRBD2 is a possible D gene (5 bases). CDR1 is LGHNA, CDR2 YNFKEQ, per germline. The CDR3 covers 19 residues. The V end was cut by 0 bases, the J end by 0 bases, with 15 bases between. The CDR3 nucleotides read TGTGCCAGCAGCCAAGATACGAGCTCAGGAGGCTCTGGGGCCAACGTCCTGACTTTC. It encodes CASSQDTSSGGSGANVLTF.

This clonotype was counted between two and nine times. This chain connects TRBV27 to TRBJ2-4; tentative D call: TRBD1 (7 bases). CDR1 MNHEY and CDR2 SMNVEV come from the germline V gene (reference sequence). Trimming pared 4 bases from V and 7 bases from J, leaving 20 bases between. The CDR3 has 16 amino acids. CDR3 loop: CASSYRGRGAGNIQYF. In DNA, the CDR3 is TGTGCCAGCAGTTATAGGGGGCGAGGAGCGGGCAACATTCAGTACTTC.

This clonotype occurred many times. V and J are TRBV6-5 and TRBJ2-2, with a possible D match to TRBD2 (5 bases). V was pared by 5 bases and J by 8 bases, with 12 bases between. This CDR3 comprises 13 residues. Germline V gene lookup returns CDR1 MNHEY and CDR2 SVGAGI. CDR3 nucleotide sequence: TGTGCCAGCAGTGTTGCGGGCCGGGGGGAGCTGTTTTTT. Its protein is CASSVAGRGELFF.

In this sample, this clonotype turned up many times. The chain is built from TRBV12-3 or TRBV12-4 and TRBJ1-1; the D gene is possibly TRBD1 (6 bases). With 7 bases removed from V and 0 bases from J, the gap between germline ends came to 9 bases. The CDR3 runs to 13 residues. The CDR3 sequence: CASTDRMNTEAFF. For the CDR3, the DNA is TGTGCCAGCACTGACAGGATGAACACTGAAGCTTTCTTT.

In its sample, this clonotype was seen many times. This chain joins TRBV11-1 and TRBJ1-2; a weak D match, TRBD1 (6 bases). Germline-derived CDR1 and CDR2 are SGHAT and FQDESV (reference sequence). Trimming pared 5 bases from V and 7 bases from J, leaving 14 bases between. The CDR3 contains 13 residues. CDR3 protein: CASSLQGALGYTF. The CDR3 region has the DNA TGTGCCAGCAGCCTACAGGGAGCGCTTGGCTACACCTTC.